These 14 T cell receptor beta chains originate from one sample sequenced in a study of T cells after yellow fever vaccination (dated by TCRdb to the late 2010s). Library prep was done by 5' RACE. The listed sequencing device is Illumina HiSeq 2500. TCRdb reprocessed the public reads (quality trimming at Q25 with fastp, clone calling with MiXCR) and kept in-frame beta chains. All rows with the same CDR3 protein become a single entry with the most common DNA and genes. The sample table holds about 340,000 distinct CDR3 sequences, of which 8.5% to 9% were seen once. Of the sample, about a sixth falls within the top ten clones. The sample's treatment or condition label, decoded: live attenuated yellow fever vaccine strain. The specimen was PBMCs, collected on the day of the first yellow fever vaccination. All receptors come from a man between 18 and 35 years old who received the YFV17D yellow fever vaccine.

V and J are TRBV5-1 and TRBJ2-7; 7 bases align to TRBD2. CDR3 length: 15 residues. Germline CDR1 SGHRS, CDR2 YFSETQ. With 4 bases clipped from V and 0 bases from J, the junction kept 7 bases outside the gene matches. CDR3 protein: CASSVTGLTSYEQYF. Here the CDR3 DNA reads TGCGCCAGCAGCGTAACGGGACTAACCTCCTACGAGCAGTACTTC.

Many counts were recorded for this clonotype. This sequence joins TRBV5-1 and TRBJ2-3, with D maybe TRBD1 (5 bases). Germline V gene sequence: CDR1 SGHRS, CDR2 YFSETQ. This CDR3 spans 15 amino acids. V was trimmed by 0 bases and J by 4 bases, leaving 12 bases between them. The DNA of the CDR3 is TGCGCCAGCAGCTTGGAGGGGCAAAGCGCAGATACGCAGTATTTT. Translated, it gives CASSLEGQSADTQYF.

The chain uses TRBV4-3 and TRBJ2-7, with D hard to call. CDR1 is LGHNA and CDR2 is YSLEER in the germline V gene. V was cut by 1 base and J by 2 bases, with 15 bases left in between. The CDR3 runs 16 residues. CDR3 sequence: CASSQVQKGQAYEQYV. Written as DNA, the CDR3 is TGCGCCAGCAGCCAAGTCCAAAAGGGTCAAGCCTACGAGCAGTACGTC.

There are a few counts of this clonotype. V gene TRBV7-2 combines with J gene TRBJ1-1; a weak D match, TRBD1 (5 bases). The CDR3 is made up of 13 amino acids. Germline assignment: CDR1 SGHTA and CDR2 FQGNSA. V gave up 3 bases and J gave up 7 bases, with 12 bases separating them. The CDR3 coding sequence is TGTGCCAGCAGCTTTATCCGGGACGGTGAAGCTTTCTTT. This translates into CASSFIRDGEAFF.

The CDR3, as DNA: TGTGCTAGTGGCCACAACGGGGCAGGGGAGGGCAGATCAGCGCAGTATTTT. Its translation: CASGHNGAGEGRSAQYF. The rearrangement joins TRBV12-5 to TRBJ2-3; possible D gene TRBD2, 7 bases. This CDR3 comprises 17 residues. Germline CDR1 is LGHNT and CDR2 is FRNRAP. Between the trimmed V and J ends, which lost 6 bases and 10 bases, there was a span of 29 bases.

The chain employs TRBV18 and TRBJ1-3; no reliable D call. V was clipped by 5 bases and J by 1 base, with 18 bases between them. The V gene's germline CDR1 is KGHSH and CDR2 LQKENI. This CDR3 has 17 amino acids. The CDR3 coding sequence is TGTGCCAGCTCATGGACTTCCAGGTTCCAATCTGGAAACACCATATATTTT. It translates to CASSWTSRFQSGNTIYF. Variable domain in full (rest from reference TRBV18 and TRBJ1-3): NAGVMQNPRHLVRRRGQEARLRCSPMKGHSHVYWYRQLPEEGLKFMVYLQKENIIDESGMPKERFSAEFPKEGPSILRIQQVVRGDSAAYFCASSWTSRFQSGNTIYFGEGSWLTVV.

The chain employs TRBV28 and TRBJ1-5; D gene uncertain. The CDR3 consists of 14 residues. Deletions cut 4 bases from V and 2 bases from J, with 9 bases between. Germline loops: CDR1 MDHEN, CDR2 SYDVKM. The CDR3 here is CASSSPYGNQPQHF. CDR3 nucleotide sequence: TGTGCCAGCAGTTCCCCGTATGGCAATCAGCCCCAGCATTTT.

Ten or more counts support this clonotype. This chain uses TRBV4-3 with TRBJ2-3; D gene ambiguous. With 4 bases removed from V and 4 bases from J, the gap between germline ends came to 15 bases. The CDR3 runs 15 residues. Germline assignment: CDR1 LGHNA and CDR2 YSLEER. In DNA, the CDR3 is TGCGCCAGCAGCCCGTCACCGTCTTCGGCAGATACGCAGTATTTT. It specifies CASSPSPSSADTQYF.

The CDR3 nucleotides read TGTGCCAGCAGACCAACCGGGACAGGGTTGAATGAGCAGTTCTTC. It encodes CASRPTGTGLNEQFF. The V gene is TRBV9, the J gene TRBJ2-1; 9 bases are shared with TRBD1. The CDR3 sequence is 15 residues long. Germline V lookup: CDR1 SGDLS, CDR2 YYNGEE. Germline trimming cut 5 bases from V and 7 bases from J; bases unmatched to any gene: 10.

This clonotype was recorded many times. CDR3 residues: CASRQRSLDSNQPQHF. The CDR3 nucleotides read TGTGCCAGTAGACAAAGGTCGTTAGATAGCAATCAGCCCCAGCATTTT. V is TRBV19 and J is TRBJ1-5; D ambiguous. CDR3 size: 16 residues. Trimming cost V 6 bases and J 0 bases, with 15 bases left between them. Germline assignment: CDR1 LNHDA and CDR2 SQIVND (reference sequence).

This clonotype was picked up many times. The chain recombines TRBV4-3 with TRBJ1-1, with D perhaps TRBD1 (6 bases). The V gene lost 8 bases and the J gene lost 6 bases, with 13 bases spanning the gap. This CDR3 is 12 amino acids long. The germline V gene has CDR1 LGHNA and CDR2 YSLEER. The CDR3 is CASPDRRPEAFF. CDR3 DNA: TGCGCCAGCCCCGACAGGCGGCCTGAAGCTTTCTTT.

This clonotype turned up a few times. The chain employs TRBV10-3 and TRBJ2-2; TRBD2 aligns across 11 bases. Germline V gene sequence: CDR1 ENHRY, CDR2 SYGVKD. J was trimmed by 3 bases and V by 6 bases; bases with no gene match: 6. CDR3 size: 16 residues. The CDR3 reads CAISSSGGADTGELFF. The CDR3 DNA reads TGTGCCATCAGCAGTAGCGGGGGGGCCGACACCGGGGAGCTGTTTTTT.

This clonotype has just a few counts. The chain uses TRBV14 and TRBJ1-1; D is ambiguous. Trimming shortened V by 0 bases and J by 9 bases, and 11 bases separated the two germline ends. Germline lookup yields CDR1 SGHDN and CDR2 FVKESK. The CDR3 loop spans 13 amino acids. CDR3 region: CASSQDRPEKAFF. As DNA, the CDR3 is TGTGCCAGCAGCCAAGATCGGCCTGAAAAAGCTTTCTTT.

This clonotype was seen more than once but under ten times. CDR3 sequence (DNA): TGCAGCGTTTCCAGATCAGAGACCCAGTACTTC. It codes for CSVSRSETQYF. V and J are TRBV29-1 and TRBJ2-5; D is unclear. This CDR3 has 11 amino acids. V lost 5 bases and J lost 4, with 8 bases in between. The germline V gene has CDR1 SQVTM and CDR2 ANQGSEA.